This T cell receptor (beta chain) was identified during a study of blood T cell repertoires in COVID-19. The wider study: The study drew acute and convalescent COVID-19 samples from the United States, Italy and Spain. The analysed material was cDNA or gDNA that came from T cells, B-cell-depleted T cells, or PBMCs.

There are 15 residues in the CDR3. Germline CDR1 and CDR2: KGHSH and LQKENI. V was clipped by 4 bases and J by 2 bases, with 12 bases between them. Original analysis: Amplified reference gene primers provided the basis for estimating nucleated cell counts. Generated by immunoSEQ multiplex PCR, the TCRdb table keeps only in-frame clones and is missing some. V and J calls and clone size are given by that table; D and trimming were obtained from the DNA. The sample holds 200,000 to 250,000 clones; 82% are singletons and the top ten take approximately 4%. This receptor was identified in an elderly woman with acute or convalescent COVID-19. The chain uses TRBV18 and TRBJ1-3; no firm D call. Specimen: peripheral blood. The CDR3 region is CASSLEASPGNTIYF. Written as DNA, the CDR3 is TGTGCCAGCTCACTCGAGGCCTCCCCTGGAAACACCATATATTTT.